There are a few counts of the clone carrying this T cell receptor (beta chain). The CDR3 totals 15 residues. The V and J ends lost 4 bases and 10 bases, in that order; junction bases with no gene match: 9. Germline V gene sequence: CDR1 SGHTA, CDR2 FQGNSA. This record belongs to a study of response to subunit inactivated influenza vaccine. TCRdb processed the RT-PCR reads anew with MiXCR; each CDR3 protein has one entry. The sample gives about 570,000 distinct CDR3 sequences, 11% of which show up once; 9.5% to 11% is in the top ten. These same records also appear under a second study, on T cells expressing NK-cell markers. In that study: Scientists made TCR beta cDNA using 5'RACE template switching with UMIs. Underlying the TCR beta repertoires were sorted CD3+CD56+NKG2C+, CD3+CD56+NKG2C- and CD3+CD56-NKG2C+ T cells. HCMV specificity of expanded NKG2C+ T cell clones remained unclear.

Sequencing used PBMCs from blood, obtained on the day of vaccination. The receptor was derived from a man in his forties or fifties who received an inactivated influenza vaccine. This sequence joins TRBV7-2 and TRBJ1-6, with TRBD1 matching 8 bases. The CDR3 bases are TGTGCCAGCAGCTACCTGGACAGGGTAGGATCACCCCTCCACTTT. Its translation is CASSYLDRVGSPLHF.